This T cell receptor (beta chain) was profiled in a study of regulatory T cells in long-lasting Graves disease. iRepertoire HTBI primers and Arm-PCR of CDR3 regions built TCR beta libraries. TCRdb passed the multiplex PCR reads through MiXCR, listing each CDR3 protein once. The sample contains 310,000 or so distinct CDR3 sequences, roughly a fifth of which appear only once. Germline trimming cut 5 bases from V and 4 bases from J; bases unmatched to any gene: 5. The CDR3 covers 14 residues. Germline lookup yields CDR1 MNHNS and CDR2 SASEGT. Regarding time point: persistent/refractory GD, antithyroid drugs over 5 years with positive TRAb. Preparation of the TCR library used RNA extracted from PBMCs. This clonotype came up many times.

The chain combines TRBV6-1 with TRBJ1-5; 7 positions match TRBD1. Sequencing used peripheral blood mononuclear cells (PBMCs), obtained when the disease was refractory, from a patient treated with antithyroid drugs. This clonotype was obtained from a female donor with Graves disease. Written as DNA, the CDR3 is TGTGCCAGCAGTCTTACAGGGGTTAATCAGCCCCAGCATTTT. The encoded protein is CASSLTGVNQPQHF.